This T cell receptor beta chain appears in the sequencing data of a study of T-cell memory formation after mild COVID-19. There are a few counts of this clonotype. One entry per CDR3 protein, called by TCRdb with MiXCR from the 5' RACE reads. Found here are approximately 570,000 distinct CDR3 sequences, roughly 17% of them singletons; the top ten hold around 12%. CDR1 and CDR2 from the germline V gene are SEHNR and FQNEAQ (reference sequence). The CDR3 has 16 amino acids. V lost 4 bases, J lost 4 bases, and 18 bases lay in between. The sequence was collected from an adult woman who had mild COVID-19 (a few samples of this study predate the infection). Cell type and time point are not known. The chain links TRBV7-9 to TRBJ2-3, with a tentative D call TRBD2 (6 bases). Source material: PBMCs or a T cell subset sorted from them (not recorded which). DNA of the CDR3: TGTGCCAGCAGCTCCCCATATATGACTAGGGCAGATACGCAGTATTTT. This gives the protein CASSSPYMTRADTQYF.